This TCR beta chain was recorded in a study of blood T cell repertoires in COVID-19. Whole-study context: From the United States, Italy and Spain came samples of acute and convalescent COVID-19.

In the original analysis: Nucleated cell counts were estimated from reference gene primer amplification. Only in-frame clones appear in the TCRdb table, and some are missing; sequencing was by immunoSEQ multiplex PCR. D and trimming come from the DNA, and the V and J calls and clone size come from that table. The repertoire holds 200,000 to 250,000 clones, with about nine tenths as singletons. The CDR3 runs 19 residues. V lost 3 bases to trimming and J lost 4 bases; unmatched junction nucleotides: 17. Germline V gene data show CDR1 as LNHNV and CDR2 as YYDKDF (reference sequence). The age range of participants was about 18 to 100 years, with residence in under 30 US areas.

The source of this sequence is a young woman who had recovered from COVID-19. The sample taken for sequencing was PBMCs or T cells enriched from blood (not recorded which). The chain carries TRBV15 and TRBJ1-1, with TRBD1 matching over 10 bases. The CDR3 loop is CATSSPLRTGGIGGTEAFF. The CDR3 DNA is TGTGCCACCAGCAGCCCTCTGAGGACAGGGGGGATTGGGGGCACTGAAGCTTTCTTT.